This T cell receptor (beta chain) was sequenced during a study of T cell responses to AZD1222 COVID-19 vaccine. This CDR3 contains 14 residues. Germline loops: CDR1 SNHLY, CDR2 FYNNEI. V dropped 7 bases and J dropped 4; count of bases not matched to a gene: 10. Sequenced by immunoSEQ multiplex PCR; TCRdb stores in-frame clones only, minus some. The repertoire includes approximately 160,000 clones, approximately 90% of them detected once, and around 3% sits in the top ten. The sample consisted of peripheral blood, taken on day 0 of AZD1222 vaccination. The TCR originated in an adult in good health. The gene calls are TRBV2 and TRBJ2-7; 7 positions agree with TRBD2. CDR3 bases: TGTGCCAGCAAGGGAGGGACGTCCGATTACGAGCAGTACTTC. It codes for CASKGGTSDYEQYF.